This T cell receptor beta chain was identified during a study of cytomegalovirus exposure and HLA in healthy donors. The study, taken as a whole, reports: TCR beta V- and J-gene trimming was later associated with a missense DCLRE1C variant.

Of note for this clone: The antigen is undetermined.

Primers for the PCR totalled 60 Vbeta and 13 Jbeta. Repertoires were generated with immunoSEQ multiplex PCR, while TCRdb's copy carries only in-frame clones and drops some. The sample has 150,000 to 200,000 clones; 70% to 80% are singletons. This TCR came from a woman aged 45-60 years in good health and CMV-seronegative. The sample was PBMCs.

The CDR3 region has the DNA TGTGCCAGCAGTAGCCGGGGGGAACTAAACACCGGGGAGCTGTTTTTT. Encoded protein: CASSSRGELNTGELFF. The chain links TRBV11-2 to TRBJ2-2, with 7 bases aligning to TRBD2. V trimming: 6 bases; J trimming: 2 bases; junction bases outside the gene matches: 9. Germline CDR1 SGHAT, CDR2 FQNNGV. CDR3 length: 16 residues.